The rows below give T cell receptor beta chains drawn from one sample of a study of blood T cell repertoires in COVID-19. TCRdb keeps only in-frame clones here, not all; method: immunoSEQ multiplex PCR. The sample shows 9,000 to 15,000 clones, over 70% of them seen only once. The sample comprised peripheral blood. These receptors were taken from a man aged 80 or over with acute or convalescent COVID-19. Each CDR3 is given with its conserved first and last residue. A D gene is named only where the DNA matches it firmly. Size is omitted from some rows. Given values are once, few, many or a class for expanded clones.

CDR3: CASSKKSFRDSCSYEQYF
DNA: TGTGCCAGCAGCAAAAAATCATTCCGGGACAGTTGCTCCTACGAGCAGTACTTC
D: -
size: -
V: TRBV21-1
J: TRBJ2-7

CDR3: CASSLSVAGTDTQYF
DNA: TGTGCCAGCAGCTTGTCGGTAGCCGGCACAGATACGCAGTATTTT
D: -
size: -
V: TRBV7-8
J: TRBJ2-3

CDR3: CASRTTGGSGYTF
DNA: TGTGCCAGCAGGACGACCGGGGGTAGTGGCTACACCTTC
D: -
size: once
V: TRBV6-5
J: TRBJ1-2

CDR3: CASSRGTATNEQFF
DNA: TGTGCCAGCAGTCGCGGGACAGCTACGAATGAGCAGTTCTTC
D: -
size: -
V: TRBV27
J: TRBJ2-1

CDR3: CSVEGVAGLYNEQFF
DNA: TGCAGCGTTGAAGGTGTAGCGGGCCTATACAATGAGCAGTTCTTC
D: TRBD2
size: -
V: TRBV29-1
J: TRBJ2-1

CDR3: CASSAGRLETQYF
DNA: TGTGCCAGTAGTGCAGGGCGTTTGGAGACCCAGTACTTC
D: -
size: -
V: TRBV19
J: TRBJ2-5

CDR3: CASRTGQGRSPLHF
DNA: TGTGCCAGCAGGACCGGACAGGGTCGCTCACCCCTCCACTTT
D: TRBD1
size: -
V: TRBV6-5
J: TRBJ1-6

CDR3: CASSASGQGLHGYTF
DNA: TGTGCCAGCAGTGCATCGGGGCAGGGACTACATGGCTACACCTTC
D: -
size: -
V: TRBV2
J: TRBJ1-2

CDR3: CALGTGRGYTEAFF
DNA: TGTGCCTTAGGGACAGGGAGAGGGTACACTGAAGCTTTCTTT
D: TRBD1
size: -
V: TRBV30
J: TRBJ1-1

CDR3: CASSLVGALFDTGELFF
DNA: TGTGCCAGCAGCTTAGTAGGAGCGCTCTTTGACACCGGGGAGCTGTTTTTT
D: -
size: few
V: TRBV7-6
J: TRBJ2-2

CDR3: CASSKTGIEQYF
DNA: TGTGCCAGCAGCAAGACAGGGATCGAGCAGTACTTC
D: TRBD1
size: -
V: TRBV5-6
J: TRBJ2-7

CDR3: CASSPPGQAYEQYF
DNA: TGTGCCAGCAGTCCCCCGGGACAGGCCTACGAGCAGTACTTC
D: TRBD1
size: -
V: TRBV6-5
J: TRBJ2-7

CDR3: CASSEMVAAGPAGELFF
DNA: TGTGCCAGCAGTGAAATGGTAGCGGCGGGACCTGCGGGGGAGCTGTTTTTT
D: -
size: few
V: TRBV6-1
J: TRBJ2-2

CDR3: CASSLILSGANVLTF
DNA: TGTGCCAGCAGCCTAATCCTCTCTGGGGCCAACGTCCTGACTTTC
D: -
size: -
V: TRBV11-3
J: TRBJ2-6

CDR3: CASSPTGQSYEQYF
DNA: TGTGCCAGCTCACCGACAGGGCAGTCCTACGAGCAGTACTTC
D: TRBD1
size: -
V: TRBV18
J: TRBJ2-7

CDR3: CASSSGGARKTQYF
DNA: TGTGCCAGCAGTAGCGGGGGGGCCAGAAAGACCCAGTACTTC
D: TRBD2
size: -
V: TRBV28
J: TRBJ2-5

CDR3: CASSASHGETQYF
DNA: TGTGCCAGCAGTGCTTCCCACGGGGAGACCCAGTACTTC
D: -
size: -
V: TRBV2
J: TRBJ2-5

CDR3: CASSLGLRNTEAFF
DNA: TGTGCCAGCAGCTTAGGCTTGAGGAACACTGAAGCTTTCTTT
D: -
size: -
V: TRBV7-2
J: TRBJ1-1

CDR3: CASSPRTGGNSPLHF
DNA: TGCGCCAGCAGCCCCAGGACAGGGGGGAATTCACCCCTCCACTTT
D: TRBD1
size: -
V: TRBV5-1
J: TRBJ1-6

CDR3: CASSLDRGRSGNTIYF
DNA: TGTGCCAGCAGCTTGGACCGGGGTCGATCTGGAAACACCATATATTTT
D: -
size: -
V: TRBV5-4
J: TRBJ1-3

CDR3: CASSIGQGGRYQPQHF
DNA: TGTGCCAGTAGTATAGGACAGGGTGGCCGGTACCAGCCCCAGCATTTT
D: TRBD1
size: -
V: TRBV19
J: TRBJ1-5

CDR3: CASSSDRADNSPLHF
DNA: TGCGCCAGCAGCTCCGACAGGGCCGATAATTCACCCCTCCACTTT
D: TRBD1
size: -
V: TRBV5-1
J: TRBJ1-6

CDR3: CASRGGTEETQYF
DNA: TGTGCCAGCAGGGGGGGGACTGAAGAGACCCAGTACTTC
D: TRBD2
size: once
V: TRBV6-5
J: TRBJ2-5